This paragraph reports one T cell receptor (beta chain). CDR1 is LNHNV, CDR2 YYDKDF, per germline (reference sequence). V was shortened by 0 bases and J by 8 bases, with 14 bases between the two germline ends. CDR3 length: 16 amino acids. Study processing details: Counts of nucleated cells, estimated from reference gene primer amplification, were obtained. Using immunoSEQ multiplex PCR, the repertoire was profiled, and TCRdb retains in-frame clones only, with some absent. Clone size and the V and J calls come from that table; the DNA yielded D and trimming. The sample comprises 45,000 to 60,000 clones, approximately 90% of which are singletons, and over 1.5% rests with the top ten. The data originate from a study of blood T cell repertoires in COVID-19. On the study more broadly: Whether acute or convalescent, the COVID-19 samples came from the United States, Italy and Spain.

The receptor was isolated from a man between 60 and 75 years old with acute or convalescent COVID-19. V gene TRBV15 combines with J gene TRBJ1-6; D possibly corresponds to TRBD1 (6 bases). The sequenced sample consisted of peripheral blood. The CDR3 region is CATSRDRNRADSPLHF. CDR3 DNA sequence: TGTGCCACCAGCAGAGATCGTAACAGGGCTGATTCACCCCTCCACTTT.